Detailed here is one T cell receptor beta chain. What it binds is unknown. The sample's treatment: around 19 received Ad26.COV2.S at low or high dose, single or two shots; 5 received placebo; per-sample allocation not given. Day 63 after the first vaccine or placebo injection was the time point for sampling. The sample originates from a study of Ad26.COV2.S vaccination and SARS-CoV-2 variants. The overall study: Once or twice, 56 days apart, Ad26.COV2.S was delivered intramuscularly.

Clones were read by immunoSEQ multiplex PCR, and TCRdb kept only the in-frame ones, dropping some. The table records about 420,000 clones, around nine tenths of them present only once. The study, taken as a whole, reports: Total T cell responses were possibly underestimated by TCR breadth and depth analyses.

The V gene end was trimmed by 8 bases and the J gene end by 7 bases; junction bases not matched to a gene: 11. The length of the CDR3 is 14 residues. CDR1 is LNHDA and CDR2 is SQIVND in the germline V gene (reference sequence). The TCR sequence derives from a person aged 18-60 years who received the Ad26.COV2.S COVID-19 vaccine or a placebo. The sequencing here drew on peripheral blood, taken in a trial of Ad26.COV2.S vaccine versus placebo. The chain recombines TRBV19 with TRBJ2-5, with TRBD2 identical over 9 bases. CDR3 in amino acids: CASGTGGGALTQYF. The CDR3 DNA reads TGTGCCAGTGGGACTGGCGGGGGGGCTCTGACCCAGTACTTC.